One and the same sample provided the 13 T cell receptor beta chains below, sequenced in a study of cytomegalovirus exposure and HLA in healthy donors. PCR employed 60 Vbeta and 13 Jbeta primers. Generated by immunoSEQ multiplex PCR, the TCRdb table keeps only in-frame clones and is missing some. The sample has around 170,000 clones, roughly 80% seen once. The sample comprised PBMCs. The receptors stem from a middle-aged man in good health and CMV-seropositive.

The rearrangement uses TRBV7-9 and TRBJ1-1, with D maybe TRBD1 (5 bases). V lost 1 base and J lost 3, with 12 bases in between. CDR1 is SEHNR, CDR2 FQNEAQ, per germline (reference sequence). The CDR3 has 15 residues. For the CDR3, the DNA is TGTGCCAGCAGCTTAGGGGCGGGACCGGACACTGAAGCTTTCTTT. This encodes CASSLGAGPDTEAFF.

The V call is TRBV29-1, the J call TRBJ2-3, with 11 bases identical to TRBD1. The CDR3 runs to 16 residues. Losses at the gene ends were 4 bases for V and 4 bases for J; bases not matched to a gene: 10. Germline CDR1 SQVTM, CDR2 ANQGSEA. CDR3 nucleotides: TGCAGCGTTGTATGGACAGGGGGCCTCGCTTCAGATACGCAGTATTTT. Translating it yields CSVVWTGGLASDTQYF.

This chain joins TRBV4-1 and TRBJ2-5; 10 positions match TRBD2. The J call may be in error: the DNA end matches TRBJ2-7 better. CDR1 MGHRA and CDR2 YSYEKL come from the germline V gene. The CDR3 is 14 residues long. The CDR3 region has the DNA TGCGCCAGCAGCGTACTAGCGGGGCCCTACGAGCAGTACTTC. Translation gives CASSVLAGPYEQYF.

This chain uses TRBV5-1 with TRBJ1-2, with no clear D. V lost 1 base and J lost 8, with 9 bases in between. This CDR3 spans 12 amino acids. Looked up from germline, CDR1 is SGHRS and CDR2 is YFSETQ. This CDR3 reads CASSLPGVGYTF. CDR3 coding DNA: TGCGCCAGCAGCTTGCCCGGGGTCGGCTACACCTTC.

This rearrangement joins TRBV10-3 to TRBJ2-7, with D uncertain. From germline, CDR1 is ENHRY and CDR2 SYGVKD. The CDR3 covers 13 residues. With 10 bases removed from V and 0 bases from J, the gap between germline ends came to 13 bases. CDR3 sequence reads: CATSGLNSYEQYF. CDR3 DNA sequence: TGTGCCACCTCCGGGTTAAACTCCTACGAGCAGTACTTC.

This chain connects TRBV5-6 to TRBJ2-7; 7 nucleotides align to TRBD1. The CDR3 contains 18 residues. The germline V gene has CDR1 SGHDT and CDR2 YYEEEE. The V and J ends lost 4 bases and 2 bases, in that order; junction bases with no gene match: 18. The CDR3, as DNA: TGTGCCAGCAGCGGGACAGTAACAGGGTTAAGGGCCCCCTACGAGCAGTACTTC. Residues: CASSGTVTGLRAPYEQYF.

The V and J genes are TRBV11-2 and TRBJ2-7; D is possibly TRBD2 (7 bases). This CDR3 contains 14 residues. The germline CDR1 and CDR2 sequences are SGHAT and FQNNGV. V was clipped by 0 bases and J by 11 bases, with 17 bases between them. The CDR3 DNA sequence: TGTGCCAGCAGCTTAGATCGAGGCGGGGGCGTTAAGTACTTC. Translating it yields CASSLDRGGGVKYF.

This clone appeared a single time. The CDR3, as DNA: TGTGCCAGCAGCAAACTCAGGAACACAGATACGCAGTATTTT. Translating it yields CASSKLRNTDTQYF. The V and J genes are TRBV21-1 and TRBJ2-3; TRBD1 is taken as the D call from the table, unchecked against the DNA. TRBV21-1 is marked as a pseudogene. The CDR3 spans 14 residues.

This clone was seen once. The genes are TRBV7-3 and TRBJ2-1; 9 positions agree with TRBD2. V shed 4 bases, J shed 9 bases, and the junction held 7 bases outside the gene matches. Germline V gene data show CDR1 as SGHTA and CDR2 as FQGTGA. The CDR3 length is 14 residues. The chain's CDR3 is CASSSAGGLSEQFF. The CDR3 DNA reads TGTGCCAGCAGCTCGGCGGGGGGGCTTAGTGAGCAGTTCTTC.

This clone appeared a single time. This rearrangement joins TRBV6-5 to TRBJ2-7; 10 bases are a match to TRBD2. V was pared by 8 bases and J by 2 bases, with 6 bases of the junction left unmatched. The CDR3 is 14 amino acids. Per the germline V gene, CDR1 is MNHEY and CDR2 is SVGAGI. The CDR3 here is CASAFLAGAYEQYF. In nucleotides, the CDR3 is TGTGCCAGCGCTTTTCTAGCGGGGGCCTACGAGCAGTACTTC.

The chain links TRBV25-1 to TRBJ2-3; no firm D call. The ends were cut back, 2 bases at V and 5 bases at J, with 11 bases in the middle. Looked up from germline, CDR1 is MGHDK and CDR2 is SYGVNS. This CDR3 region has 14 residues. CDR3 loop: CASSETRGRDTQYF. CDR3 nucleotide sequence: TGTGCCAGCAGTGAAACCCGCGGTAGAGATACGCAGTATTTT.

The CDR3 bases are TGTGCCTGGAGTGGACTGACAGACAATAATTCACCCCTCCACTTT. This gives the protein CAWSGLTDNNSPLHF. The rearrangement uses TRBV30 and TRBJ1-6; possible D gene TRBD1, 5 bases. The germline V gene has CDR1 GTSNPN and CDR2 SVGIG (reference sequence). V dropped 1 base and J dropped 5 bases, with 12 bases sitting between them. There are 15 residues in the CDR3.

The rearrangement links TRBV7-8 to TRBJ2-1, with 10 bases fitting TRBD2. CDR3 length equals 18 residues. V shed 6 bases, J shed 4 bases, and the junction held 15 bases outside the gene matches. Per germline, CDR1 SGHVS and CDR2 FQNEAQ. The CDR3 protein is CASSPPLLAGAGYNEQFF. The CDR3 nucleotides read TGTGCCAGCAGTCCCCCACTTCTAGCGGGGGCGGGGTACAATGAGCAGTTCTTC.